Listed below are T cell receptor beta chains from one sample, sequenced in a study of beta chain features in type 1 diabetes. Here immunoSEQ multiplex PCR was the method, and the copy in TCRdb shows in-frame clones only, minus some. This table holds roughly 380,000 clones, around a fifth found once. Sample: naive CD4+ T cells from blood. These TCRs come from a woman aged 18-29 years in good health. The CDR3 runs from the conserved cysteine through the conserved F or W. The D gene is left open where the match is weak. Only some rows state a clone size, as once, few, many or a class for expanded clones.

>TRBJ1-1|NA|TRBV9|NA
CASAGLSAEAFF
TGTGCCAGCGCAGGGTTATCGGCTGAAGCTTTCTTT
>TRBJ2-1|TRBD2|TRBV18|NA
CASSLGEGNEQFF
TGTGCCAGCTCACTCGGGGAGGGCAATGAGCAGTTCTTC
>TRBJ2-3|NA|TRBV13|NA
CASSSSPKDTQYF
TGTGCCAGCAGCTCGAGCCCCAAAGATACGCAGTATTTT
>TRBJ2-7|TRBD1|TRBV15|few
CATSRDRGPYEQYF
TGTGCCACCAGCAGGGACAGGGGTCCCTACGAGCAGTACTTC
>TRBJ2-7|NA|TRBV4-2|NA
CASSQERNVGSHEQYF
TGTGCCAGCAGCCAAGAAAGGAATGTGGGGAGCCACGAGCAGTACTTC
>TRBJ2-7|NA|TRBV12-5|NA
CASGLDRTYEQYF
TGTGCTAGTGGTCTCGACAGGACCTACGAGCAGTACTTC
>TRBJ1-2|NA|TRBV6-6|few
CASTTLRAQAYGYTF
TGTGCCAGCACAACCTTACGGGCACAGGCTTATGGCTACACCTTC
>TRBJ1-2|NA|TRBV18|NA
CASSPPDIYGYTF
TGTGCCAGCTCACCACCGGACATCTATGGCTACACCTTC
>TRBJ2-1|TRBD2|TRBV18|few
CASSPGSSGTYNEQFF
TGTGCCAGCTCACCAGGGAGTAGCGGGACCTACAATGAGCAGTTCTTC
>TRBJ2-7|NA|TRBV10-3|few
CATQSRGLYEQYF
TGTGCCACCCAGTCTCGTGGTCTGTACGAGCAGTACTTC
>TRBJ2-1|TRBD1|TRBV9|few
CASSVVRDSDYNEQFF
TGTGCCAGCAGCGTAGTCCGGGACAGCGACTACAATGAGCAGTTCTTC
>TRBJ2-1|TRBD1|TRBV5-6|NA
CASSHRGWNEQFF
TGTGCCAGCAGCCACAGGGGATGGAATGAGCAGTTCTTC
>TRBJ1-1|NA|TRBV18|NA
CASSPRNTEAFF
TGTGCCAGCTCACCCCGGAACACTGAAGCTTTCTTT
>TRBJ1-2|NA|TRBV7-2|NA
CASSLDLKGNGYTF
TGTGCCAGCAGCTTAGACCTCAAGGGGAATGGCTACACCTTC
>TRBJ1-1|NA|TRBV15|few
CATSRGREYTEAFF
TGTGCCACCAGCAGAGGTAGAGAGTACACTGAAGCTTTCTTT
>TRBJ2-3|TRBD1|TRBV9|few
CASSVAPRGTRGDTQYF
TGTGCCAGCAGCGTAGCTCCGAGAGGCACCAGGGGGGATACGCAGTATTTT
>TRBJ2-5|NA|TRBV19|few
CASSDGGQETQYF
TGTGCCAGTAGTGACGGGGGCCAAGAGACCCAGTACTTC
>TRBJ1-1|NA|TRBV5-1|few
CASNSGSHTEAFF
TGCGCCAGCAATTCGGGGTCCCACACTGAAGCTTTCTTT
>TRBJ1-5|NA|TRBV7-9|NA
CASSLEGHQPQHF
TGTGCCAGCAGCTTAGAGGGGCATCAGCCCCAGCATTTT
>TRBJ1-5|TRBD1|TRBV7-2|NA
CASSLGDRTGPQHF
TGTGCCAGCAGCTTAGGGGACAGGACCGGGCCCCAGCATTTT
>TRBJ2-1|NA|TRBV7-9|few
CASSLQVVSYNEQFF
TGTGCCAGCAGCTTACAGGTCGTCTCCTACAATGAGCAGTTCTTC
>TRBJ2-3|NA|TRBV9|NA
CASSLQSGDTQYF
TGTGCCAGCAGCCTTCAATCGGGGGATACGCAGTATTTT
>TRBJ1-5|NA|TRBV4-1|NA
CASSQVGQGKQPQHF
TGCGCCAGCAGCCAAGTTGGGCAGGGGAAACAGCCCCAGCATTTT
>TRBJ2-7|TRBD2|TRBV13|few
CASRIAGGYHEQYF
TGTGCCAGCCGCATAGCGGGAGGGTACCACGAGCAGTACTTC
>TRBJ2-3|NA|TRBV6-6|NA
CASSYRDTQYF
TGTGCCAGCAGTTACCGAGATACGCAGTATTTT
>TRBJ1-4|NA|TRBV2|few
CASSRTDNEKLFF
TGTGCCAGCAGTCGGACAGACAATGAAAAACTGTTTTTT
>TRBJ1-1|TRBD1|TRBV30|few
CAMDREAFF
TGTGCCATGGACAGGGAAGCTTTCTTT
>TRBJ2-3|TRBD1|TRBV7-2|NA
CASTTGVKADTQYF
TGTGCCAGCACCACAGGGGTAAAAGCAGATACGCAGTATTTT
>TRBJ2-5|TRBD2|TRBV6-6|NA
CASTSSGGLETQYF
TGTGCCAGCACCTCGTCGGGGGGGTTGGAGACCCAGTACTTC
>TRBJ2-5|TRBD1|TRBV4-2|few
CASSPRAGGAAETQYF
TGTGCCAGCAGCCCTCGAGCAGGGGGCGCGGCGGAGACCCAGTACTTC
>TRBJ2-2|NA|TRBV7-6|few
CASSLSRSGELFF
TGTGCCAGCAGCTTATCCCGGTCCGGGGAGCTGTTTTTT
>TRBJ2-1|TRBD1|TRBV29-1|NA
CSTTGGPYNEQFF
TGCAGCACAACAGGGGGCCCGTACAATGAGCAGTTCTTC
>TRBJ2-5|NA|TRBV7-8|few
CASSPDSKGETQYF
TGTGCCAGCAGCCCGGACTCGAAGGGTGAGACCCAGTACTTC
>TRBJ2-1|TRBD2|TRBV5-4|NA
CASSPGGSSYNEQFF
TGTGCCAGCAGCCCCGGGGGGAGCTCCTACAATGAGCAGTTCTTC
>TRBJ2-2|NA|TRBV5-1|NA
CASSLAPRGTGELFF
TGCGCCAGCAGCTTGGCCCCCAGGGGCACCGGGGAGCTGTTTTTT
>TRBJ2-1|NA|TRBV4-1|few
CASSQGPRRYSYNEQFF
TGCGCCAGCAGCCAAGGGCCCCGGCGGTACTCCTACAATGAGCAGTTCTTC
>TRBJ2-5|TRBD2|TRBV30|NA
CAWSPALLAGVTQYF
TGTGCCTGGAGTCCTGCCCTTCTAGCGGGAGTGACCCAGTACTTC
>TRBJ1-2|TRBD1|TRBV7-9|NA
CASSTGGFNYGYTF
TGTGCCAGCAGCACAGGGGGTTTTAACTATGGCTACACCTTC
>TRBJ1-4|NA|TRBV4-1|NA
CASSRGQVEKLFF
TGCGCCAGCAGCCGCGGACAAGTTGAAAAACTGTTTTTT
>TRBJ2-1|TRBD2|TRBV7-6|NA
CASSFRDYPSNEQFF
TGTGCCAGCAGCTTCCGGGACTACCCATCCAATGAGCAGTTCTTC
>TRBJ2-1|TRBD2|TRBV7-2|NA
CASSLGLAATNEQFF
TGTGCCAGCAGCCTAGGACTAGCGGCTACCAATGAGCAGTTCTTC
>TRBJ1-2|NA|TRBV7-9|few
CASSLGGRDYGYTF
TGTGCCAGCAGCTTAGGGGGCAGAGACTATGGCTACACCTTC
>TRBJ2-5|NA|TRBV25-1|few
CATAGNQDTQYF
TGTGCCACCGCAGGGAACCAAGACACCCAGTACTTC
>TRBJ2-1|TRBD2|TRBV18|NA
CASSPRASGSGDEQFF
TGTGCCAGCTCACCACGGGCTAGCGGGAGTGGCGATGAGCAGTTCTTC
>TRBJ2-5|TRBD2|TRBV18|few
CASSALLAPQETQYF
TGTGCCAGCTCCGCTTTACTAGCGCCACAAGAGACCCAGTACTTC
>TRBJ1-6|NA|TRBV7-2|NA
CASSDGQTSPLHF
TGTGCCAGCAGCGATGGACAGACATCACCCCTCCACTTT
>TRBJ2-2|TRBD1|TRBV10-3|few
CAGSGTVNTGELFF
TGTGCCGGTTCCGGGACAGTGAACACCGGGGAGCTGTTTTTT
>TRBJ1-1|TRBD1|TRBV6-5|few
CASSYLQGGGTEAFF
TGTGCCAGCAGTTACCTACAGGGGGGGGGCACTGAAGCTTTCTTT
>TRBJ2-7|NA|TRBV25-1|few
CASGPGASYEQYF
TGTGCCAGCGGCCCAGGGGCCAGTTACGAGCAGTACTTC
>TRBJ2-3|NA|TRBV4-3|NA
CASSHRGSTDTQYF
TGCGCCAGCAGCCACAGGGGTAGCACAGATACGCAGTATTTT
>TRBJ1-2|TRBD1|TRBV4-3|NA
CASSHSPGQGRYGYTF
TGCGCCAGCAGCCATTCCCCTGGACAGGGTCGATATGGCTACACCTTC
>TRBJ2-5|TRBD1|TRBV10-3|NA
CAISDPGQNQETQYF
TGTGCCATCAGTGACCCGGGACAGAACCAAGAGACCCAGTACTTC
>TRBJ2-1|TRBD2|TRBV7-2|NA
CASSLASGGTSGSTGSYNEQFF
TGTGCCAGCAGCTTAGCCTCAGGAGGGACTAGCGGGAGCACGGGCTCCTACAATGAGCAGTTCTTC
>TRBJ1-6|TRBD1|TRBV9|few
CASSGVGQSVSPLHF
TGTGCCAGCAGCGGGGTGGGACAGTCAGTTTCACCCCTCCACTTT
>TRBJ2-7|NA|TRBV18|NA
CASSPPWQGGEQYF
TGTGCCAGCTCACCACCGTGGCAGGGAGGCGAGCAGTACTTC
>TRBJ1-1|NA|TRBV11-2|NA
CASSLQALNTEAFF
TGTGCCAGCAGCTTACAGGCCTTGAACACTGAAGCTTTCTTT
>TRBJ2-5|TRBD1|TRBV13|few
CASSPSPTGEQETQYF
TGTGCCAGCAGCCCTTCCCCGACAGGGGAACAAGAGACCCAGTACTTC
>TRBJ2-7|NA|TRBV30|NA
CAWRGLLSYEQYF
TGTGCCTGGAGGGGGCTTCTATCCTACGAGCAGTACTTC
>TRBJ1-3|NA|TRBV30|few
CAWRWASSGNTIYF
TGTGCCTGGAGGTGGGCGTCCTCTGGAAACACCATATATTTT